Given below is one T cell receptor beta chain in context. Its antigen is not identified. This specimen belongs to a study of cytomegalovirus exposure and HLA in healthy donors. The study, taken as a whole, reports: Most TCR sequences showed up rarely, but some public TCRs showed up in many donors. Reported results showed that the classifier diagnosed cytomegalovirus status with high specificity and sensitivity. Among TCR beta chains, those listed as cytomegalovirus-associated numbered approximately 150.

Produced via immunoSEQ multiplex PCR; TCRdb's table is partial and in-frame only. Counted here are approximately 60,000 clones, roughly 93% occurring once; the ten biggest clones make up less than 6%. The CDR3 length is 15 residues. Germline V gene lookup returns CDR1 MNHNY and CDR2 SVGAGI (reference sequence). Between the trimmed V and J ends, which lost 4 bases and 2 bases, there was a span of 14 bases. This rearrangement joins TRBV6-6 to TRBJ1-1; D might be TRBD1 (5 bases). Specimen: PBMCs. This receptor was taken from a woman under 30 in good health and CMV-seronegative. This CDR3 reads CASSSPRRGNTEAFF. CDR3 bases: TGTGCCAGCAGTTCCCCCCGGAGGGGAAACACTGAAGCTTTCTTT.